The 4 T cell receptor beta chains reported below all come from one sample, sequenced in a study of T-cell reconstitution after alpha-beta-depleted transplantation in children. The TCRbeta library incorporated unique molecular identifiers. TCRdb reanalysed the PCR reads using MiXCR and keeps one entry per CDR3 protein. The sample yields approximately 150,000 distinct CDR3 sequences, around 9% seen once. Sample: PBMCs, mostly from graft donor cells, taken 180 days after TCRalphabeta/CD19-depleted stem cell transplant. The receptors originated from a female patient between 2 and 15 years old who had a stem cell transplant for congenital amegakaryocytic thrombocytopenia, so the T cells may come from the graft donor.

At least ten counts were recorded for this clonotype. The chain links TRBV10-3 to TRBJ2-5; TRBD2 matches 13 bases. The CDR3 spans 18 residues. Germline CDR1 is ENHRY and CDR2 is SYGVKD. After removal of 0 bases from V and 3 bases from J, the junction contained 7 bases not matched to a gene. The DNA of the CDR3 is TGTGCCATCAGTGAGTCAGAGGCGGGGACTAGCGGGGAAGAGACCCAGTACTTC. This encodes CAISESEAGTSGEETQYF.

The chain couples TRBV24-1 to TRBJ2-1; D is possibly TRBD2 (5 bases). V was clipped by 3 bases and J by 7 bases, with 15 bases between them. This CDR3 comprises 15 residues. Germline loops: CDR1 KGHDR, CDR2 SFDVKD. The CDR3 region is CATSDPTYRGNEQFF. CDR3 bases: TGTGCCACCAGTGATCCAACCTACAGAGGGAATGAGCAGTTCTTC.

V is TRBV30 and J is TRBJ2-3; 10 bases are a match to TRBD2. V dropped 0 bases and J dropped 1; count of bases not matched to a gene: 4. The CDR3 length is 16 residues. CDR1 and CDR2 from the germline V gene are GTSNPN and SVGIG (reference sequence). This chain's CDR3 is CAWSVRLAGGTDTQYF. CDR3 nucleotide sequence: TGTGCCTGGAGTGTACGGCTAGCGGGGGGCACAGATACGCAGTATTTT.

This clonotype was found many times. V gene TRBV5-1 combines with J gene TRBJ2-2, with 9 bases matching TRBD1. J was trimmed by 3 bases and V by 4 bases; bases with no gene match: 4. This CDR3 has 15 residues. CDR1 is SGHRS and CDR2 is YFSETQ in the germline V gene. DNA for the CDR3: TGCGCCAGCAGCCCGCGGACAGGGGACACCGGGGAGCTGTTTTTT. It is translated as CASSPRTGDTGELFF.